These 2 T cell receptor beta chains came from one sample sequenced in a study of shared clonotypes between healthy human individuals. Libraries were prepared by immunoSEQ multiplex PCR; TCRdb keeps only in-frame clonotypes and omits some of them. The data contain millions of clones, around 94% of them singletons. What was sequenced was naive CD4+ T cells sorted from blood. Subset defined: CD45RA+ positively selected. All receptors derive from a man younger than 35 in good health.

The chain carries TRBV5-5 and TRBJ1-5; TRBD1 is a possible D gene (5 bases). V dropped 0 bases and J dropped 7 bases, with 11 bases sitting between them. The germline CDR1 and CDR2 sequences are SGHKS and YYEKEE (reference sequence). This CDR3 is 14 amino acids long. CDR3 nucleotides: TGTGCCAGCAGCTTGGCGCATGGGGCCCAGCCCCAGCATTTT. Encoded protein: CASSLAHGAQPQHF.

The rearrangement links TRBV5-4 to TRBJ2-7; D might be TRBD1 (5 bases). V was shortened by 3 bases and J by 8 bases, with 12 bases between the two germline ends. This CDR3 contains 12 residues. The germline V gene has CDR1 SGHNT and CDR2 YYREEE (reference sequence). In nucleotides, the CDR3 is TGTGCCAGCAGCTCGACAGCTACGCAGCAGTACTTC. As protein: CASSSTATQQYF.